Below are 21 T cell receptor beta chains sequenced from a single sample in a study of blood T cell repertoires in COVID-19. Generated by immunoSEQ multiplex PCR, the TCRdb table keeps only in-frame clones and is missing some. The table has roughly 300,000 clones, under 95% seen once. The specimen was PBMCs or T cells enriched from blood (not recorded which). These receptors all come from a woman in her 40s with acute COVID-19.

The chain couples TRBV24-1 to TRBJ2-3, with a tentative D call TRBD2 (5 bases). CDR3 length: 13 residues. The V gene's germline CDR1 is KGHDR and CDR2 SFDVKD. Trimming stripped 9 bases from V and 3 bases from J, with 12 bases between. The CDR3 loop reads CATAEGSTDTQYF. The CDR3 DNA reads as TGTGCCACCGCCGAGGGATCGACAGATACGCAGTATTTT.

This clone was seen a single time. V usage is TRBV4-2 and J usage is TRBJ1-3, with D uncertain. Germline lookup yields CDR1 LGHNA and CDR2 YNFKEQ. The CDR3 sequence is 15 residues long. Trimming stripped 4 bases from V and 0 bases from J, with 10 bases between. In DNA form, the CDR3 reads TGTGCCAGCAGCCGAGAACAGAGCTCTGGAAACACCATATATTTT. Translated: CASSREQSSGNTIYF.

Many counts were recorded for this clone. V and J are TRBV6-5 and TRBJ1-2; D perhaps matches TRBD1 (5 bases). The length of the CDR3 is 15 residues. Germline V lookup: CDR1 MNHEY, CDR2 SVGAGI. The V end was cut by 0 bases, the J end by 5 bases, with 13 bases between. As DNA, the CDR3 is TGTGCCAGCAGTTACTCGGCAGGGCTGGAGTATGGCTACACCTTC. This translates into CASSYSAGLEYGYTF.

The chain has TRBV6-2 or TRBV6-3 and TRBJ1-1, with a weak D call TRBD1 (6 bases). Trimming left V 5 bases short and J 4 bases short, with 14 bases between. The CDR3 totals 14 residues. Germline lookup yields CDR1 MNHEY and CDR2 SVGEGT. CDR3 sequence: CASSQQGRTTEAFF. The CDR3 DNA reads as TGTGCCAGCAGTCAACAGGGTAGGACCACTGAAGCTTTCTTT.

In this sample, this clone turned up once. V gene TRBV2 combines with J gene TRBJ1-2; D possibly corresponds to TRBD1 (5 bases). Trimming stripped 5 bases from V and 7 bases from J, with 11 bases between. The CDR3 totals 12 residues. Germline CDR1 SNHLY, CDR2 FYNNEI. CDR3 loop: CASSPLGGGYTF. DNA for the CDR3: TGTGCCAGCAGTCCTCTGGGGGGTGGCTACACCTTC.

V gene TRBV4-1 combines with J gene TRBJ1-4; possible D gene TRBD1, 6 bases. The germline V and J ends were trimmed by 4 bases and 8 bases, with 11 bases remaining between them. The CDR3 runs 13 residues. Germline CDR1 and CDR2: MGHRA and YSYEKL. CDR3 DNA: TGCGCCAGCAGCCTAACCGGACAGGAAAAACTGTTTTTT. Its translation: CASSLTGQEKLFF.

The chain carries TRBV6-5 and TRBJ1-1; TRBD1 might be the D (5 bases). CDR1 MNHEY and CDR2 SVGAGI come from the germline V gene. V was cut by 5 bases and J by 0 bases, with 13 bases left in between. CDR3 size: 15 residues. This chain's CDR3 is CASSPRRGLNTEAFF. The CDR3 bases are TGTGCCAGCAGTCCTCGGCGGGGCCTGAACACTGAAGCTTTCTTT.

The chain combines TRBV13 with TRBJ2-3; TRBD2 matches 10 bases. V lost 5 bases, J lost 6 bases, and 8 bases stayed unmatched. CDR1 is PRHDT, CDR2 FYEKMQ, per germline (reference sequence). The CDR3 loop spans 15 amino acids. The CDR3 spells CASSAEREGGDTQYF. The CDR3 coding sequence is TGTGCCAGCAGCGCGGAGCGGGAGGGTGGTGATACGCAGTATTTT.

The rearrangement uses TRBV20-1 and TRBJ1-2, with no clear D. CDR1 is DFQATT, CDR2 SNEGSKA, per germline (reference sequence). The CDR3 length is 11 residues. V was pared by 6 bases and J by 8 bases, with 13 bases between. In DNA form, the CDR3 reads TGCAGTGCCCAGGATTATTTAGGCTACACCTTC. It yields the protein CSAQDYLGYTF.

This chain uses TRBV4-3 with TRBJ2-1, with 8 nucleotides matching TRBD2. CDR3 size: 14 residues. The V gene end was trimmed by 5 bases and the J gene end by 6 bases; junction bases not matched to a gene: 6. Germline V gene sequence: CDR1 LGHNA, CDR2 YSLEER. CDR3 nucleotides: TGCGCCAGCAGCTCGCAACTAGCGGCCAATGAGCAGTTCTTC. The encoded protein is CASSSQLAANEQFF.

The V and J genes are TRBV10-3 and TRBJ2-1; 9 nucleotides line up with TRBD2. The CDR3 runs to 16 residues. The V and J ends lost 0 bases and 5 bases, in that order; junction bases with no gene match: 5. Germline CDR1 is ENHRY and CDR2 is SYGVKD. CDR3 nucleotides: TGTGCCATCAGTGAGTCCAGCGGGAGGTCGGACAATGAGCAGTTCTTC. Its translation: CAISESSGRSDNEQFF.

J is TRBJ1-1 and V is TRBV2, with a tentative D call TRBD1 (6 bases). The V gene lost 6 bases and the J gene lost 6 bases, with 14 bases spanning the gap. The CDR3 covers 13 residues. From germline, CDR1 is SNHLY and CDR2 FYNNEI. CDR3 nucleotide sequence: TGTGCCAGCAGGAACAGGGTTAAGGCTGAAGCTTTCTTT. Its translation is CASRNRVKAEAFF.

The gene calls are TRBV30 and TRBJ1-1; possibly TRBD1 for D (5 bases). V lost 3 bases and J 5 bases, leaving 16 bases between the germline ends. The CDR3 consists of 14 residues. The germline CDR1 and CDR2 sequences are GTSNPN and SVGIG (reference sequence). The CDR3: CAWSLTPEGTEAFF. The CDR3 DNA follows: TGTGCCTGGAGCCTGACACCGGAGGGGACTGAAGCTTTCTTT. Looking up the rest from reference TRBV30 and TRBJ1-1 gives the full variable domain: SQTIHQWPATLVQPVGSPLSLECTVEGTSNPNLYWYRQAAGRGLQLLFYSVGIGQISSEVPQNLSASRPQDRQFILSSKKLLLSDSGFYLCAWSLTPEGTEAFFGQGTRLTVV.

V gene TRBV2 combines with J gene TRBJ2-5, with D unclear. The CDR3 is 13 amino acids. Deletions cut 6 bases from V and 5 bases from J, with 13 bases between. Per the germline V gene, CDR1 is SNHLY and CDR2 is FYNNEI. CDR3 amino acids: CASRRGQAETQYF. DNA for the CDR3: TGTGCCAGCAGGCGTGGGCAGGCGGAGACCCAGTACTTC.

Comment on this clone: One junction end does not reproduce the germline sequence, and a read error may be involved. CDR3 in amino acids: CASSSTTLRAQLF. CDR3 coding DNA: TGTGCCAGCAGTTCGACTACTTTGAGGGCCCAGCTCTTT. The chain is built from TRBV11-2 and TRBJ1-6, with D unresolved. The CDR3 loop spans 13 amino acids. Germline CDR1 and CDR2: SGHAT and FQNNGV.

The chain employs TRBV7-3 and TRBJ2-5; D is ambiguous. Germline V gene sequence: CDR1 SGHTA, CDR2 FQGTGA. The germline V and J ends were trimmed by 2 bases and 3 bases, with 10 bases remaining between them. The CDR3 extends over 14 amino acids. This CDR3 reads CASSLAGPEETQYF. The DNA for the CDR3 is TGTGCCAGCAGCTTAGCCGGTCCTGAAGAGACCCAGTACTTC.

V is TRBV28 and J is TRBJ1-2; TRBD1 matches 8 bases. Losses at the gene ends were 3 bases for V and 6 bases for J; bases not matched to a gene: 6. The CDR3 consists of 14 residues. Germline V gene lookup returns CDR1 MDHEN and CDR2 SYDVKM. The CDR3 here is CASSLDRDGNGYTF. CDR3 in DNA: TGTGCCAGCAGTTTGGACAGGGACGGGAATGGCTACACCTTC.

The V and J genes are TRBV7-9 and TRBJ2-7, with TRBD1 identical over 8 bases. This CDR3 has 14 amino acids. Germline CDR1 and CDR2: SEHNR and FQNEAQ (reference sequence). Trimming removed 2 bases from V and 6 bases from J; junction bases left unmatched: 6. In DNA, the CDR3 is TGTGCCAGCAGCTTAAGGGGACAGGAGACCGAGCAGTACTTC. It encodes CASSLRGQETEQYF.

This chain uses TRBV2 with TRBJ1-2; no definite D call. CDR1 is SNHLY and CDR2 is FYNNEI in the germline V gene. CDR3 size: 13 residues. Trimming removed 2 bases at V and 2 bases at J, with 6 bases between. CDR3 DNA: TGTGCCAGCAGTGAAAACAGAAACTATGGCTACACCTTC. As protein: CASSENRNYGYTF.

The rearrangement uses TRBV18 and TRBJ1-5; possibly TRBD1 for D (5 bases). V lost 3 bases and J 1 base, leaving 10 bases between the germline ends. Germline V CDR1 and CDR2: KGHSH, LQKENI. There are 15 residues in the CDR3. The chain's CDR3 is CASSPGLGSNQPQHF. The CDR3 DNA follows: TGTGCCAGCTCACCGGGGCTGGGGAGCAATCAGCCCCAGCATTTT.

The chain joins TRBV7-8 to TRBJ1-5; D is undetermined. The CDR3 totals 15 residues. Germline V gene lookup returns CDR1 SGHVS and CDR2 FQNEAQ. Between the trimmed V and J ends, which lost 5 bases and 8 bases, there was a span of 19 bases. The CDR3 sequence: CASSQERVVREPQHF. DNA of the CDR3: TGTGCCAGCAGCCAAGAAAGAGTAGTCCGGGAGCCCCAGCATTTT. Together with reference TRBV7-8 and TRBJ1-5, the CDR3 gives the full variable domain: GAGVSQSPRYKVAKRGQDVALRCDPISGHVSLFWYQQALGQGPEFLTYFQNEAQLDKSGLPSDRFFAERPEGSVSTLKIQRTQQEDSAVYLCASSQERVVREPQHFGDGTRLSIL.